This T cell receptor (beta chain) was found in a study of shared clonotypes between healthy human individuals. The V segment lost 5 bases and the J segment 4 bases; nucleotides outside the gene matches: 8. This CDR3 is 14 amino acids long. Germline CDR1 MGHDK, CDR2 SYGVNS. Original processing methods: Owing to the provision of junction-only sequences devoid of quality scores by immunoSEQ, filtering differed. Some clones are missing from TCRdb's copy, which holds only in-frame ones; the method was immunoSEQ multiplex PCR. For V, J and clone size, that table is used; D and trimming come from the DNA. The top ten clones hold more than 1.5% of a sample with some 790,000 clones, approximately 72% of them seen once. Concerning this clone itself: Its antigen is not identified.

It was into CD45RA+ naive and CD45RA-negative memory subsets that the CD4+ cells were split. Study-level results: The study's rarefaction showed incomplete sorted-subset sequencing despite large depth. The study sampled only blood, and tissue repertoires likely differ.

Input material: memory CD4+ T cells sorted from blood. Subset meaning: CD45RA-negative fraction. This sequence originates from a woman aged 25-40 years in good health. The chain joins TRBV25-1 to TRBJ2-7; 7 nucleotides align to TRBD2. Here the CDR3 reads CASSRKREGYEQYF. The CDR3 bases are TGTGCCAGCAGTAGGAAGCGGGAAGGGTACGAGCAGTACTTC.